The 22 T cell receptor beta chains listed next were all sequenced from one sample in a study of blood T cell repertoires in COVID-19. Some clones are missing from TCRdb's copy, which holds only in-frame ones; the method was immunoSEQ multiplex PCR. Of around 300,000 clones in the sample, 80% to 90% were seen once. The source material was peripheral blood. These receptor sequences come from a woman aged 70-85 years with COVID-19, enrolled during active disease.

This rearrangement joins TRBV6-6 to TRBJ1-2; 9 bases line up with TRBD1. Germline loops: CDR1 MNHNY, CDR2 SVGAGI (reference sequence). CDR3 length: 14 residues. After removal of 5 bases from V and 8 bases from J, the junction contained 9 bases not matched to a gene. CDR3 DNA sequence: TGTGCCAGCAGTCCCTACTGGACAGGGGAAGGCTACACCTTC. It translates to CASSPYWTGEGYTF.

This chain connects TRBV10-2 to TRBJ1-4, with TRBD1 identical over 8 bases. The germline V gene has CDR1 WSHSY and CDR2 SAAADI. There are 15 residues in the CDR3. V lost 6 bases and J lost 7; bases outside the gene matches: 10. This chain's CDR3 is CASRKSTGESEKLFF. DNA of the CDR3: TGCGCCAGCAGAAAATCGACAGGGGAAAGTGAAAAACTGTTTTTT.

The chain employs TRBV7-9 and TRBJ1-2, with D perhaps matching TRBD1 (5 bases). The V gene's germline CDR1 is SEHNR and CDR2 FQNEAQ (reference sequence). V lost 6 bases and J lost 7, with 18 bases in between. CDR3 length: 14 residues. The DNA for the CDR3 is TGTGCCAGCAGTTCTCGGGGGGTGCTTGGTGGCTACACCTTC. It codes for CASSSRGVLGGYTF. Together with reference TRBV7-9 and TRBJ1-2, the CDR3 gives the full variable domain: DTGVSQNPRHKITKRGQNVTFRCDPISEHNRLYWYRQTLGQGPEFLTYFQNEAQLEKSRLLSDRFSAERPKGSFSTLEIQRTEQGDSAMYLCASSSRGVLGGYTFGSGTRLTVV.

This rearrangement joins TRBV19 to TRBJ1-3, with unresolved D. From germline, CDR1 is LNHDA and CDR2 SQIVND (reference sequence). This CDR3 has 14 residues. V lost 8 bases and J 1 base, leaving 12 bases between the germline ends. As DNA, the CDR3 is TGTGCCAGTTGCCCCAGGATGTCTGGAAACACCATATATTTT. Protein product: CASCPRMSGNTIYF.

The chain is built from TRBV19 and TRBJ2-7; D unresolved. There are 18 residues in the CDR3. V was clipped by 3 bases and J by 2 bases, with 23 bases between them. CDR1 and CDR2 from the germline V gene are LNHDA and SQIVND (reference sequence). The CDR3 loop reads CASSIRSSLGGATYEQYF. CDR3 DNA: TGTGCCAGTAGTATCCGGAGTTCGTTGGGTGGTGCCACCTACGAGCAGTACTTC. Full variable domain (rest looked up from reference TRBV19 and TRBJ2-7): DGGITQSPKYLFRKEGQNVTLSCEQNLNHDAMYWYRQDPGQGLRLIYYSQIVNDFQKGDIAEGYSVSREKKESFPLTVTSAQKNPTAFYLCASSIRSSLGGATYEQYFGPGTRLTVT.

This clone showed up just once. The CDR3 loop reads CASSALDSDNQPQHF. CDR3 nucleotides: TGTGCCAGCAGCGCCCTGGACAGCGACAATCAGCCCCAGCATTTT. This sequence joins TRBV2 and TRBJ1-5; possibly TRBD1 for D (6 bases). Deletions cut 6 bases from V and 3 bases from J, with 15 bases between. The germline gives CDR1 SNHLY, CDR2 FYNNEI. The CDR3 is 15 amino acids.

V usage is TRBV29-1 and J usage is TRBJ1-2; the D is unclear. This CDR3 spans 12 amino acids. Trimming pared 4 bases from V and 2 bases from J, leaving 8 bases between. Germline V gene data show CDR1 as SQVTM and CDR2 as ANQGSEA. In nucleotides, the CDR3 is TGCAGCGTTGGTAGTCCCAACTATGGCTACACCTTC. Translating gives CSVGSPNYGYTF.

This chain uses TRBV7-2 with TRBJ1-5; the match to TRBD1 covers 9 bases. CDR1 SGHTA and CDR2 FQGNSA come from the germline V gene. V lost 2 bases and J lost 4; bases outside the gene matches: 6. The CDR3 is made up of 16 amino acids. The CDR3 sequence is CASSLNGQGSNQPQHF. In DNA, the CDR3 is TGTGCCAGCAGCTTAAATGGACAGGGGTCTAATCAGCCCCAGCATTTT.

The genes are TRBV29-1 and TRBJ2-3; D possibly corresponds to TRBD1 (6 bases). Trimming took off 6 bases at V and 15 bases at J, with 25 bases between the two ends. The V gene's germline CDR1 is SQVTM and CDR2 ANQGSEA. The CDR3 extends over 13 amino acids. The CDR3 DNA is TGCAGCGTCAAATGGACAGTCCAGGGAAGTGGTTATTTT. It yields the protein CSVKWTVQGSGYF.

V gene TRBV18 combines with J gene TRBJ1-2, with TRBD1 as a possible D gene (6 bases). This CDR3 comprises 13 residues. V was pared by 3 bases and J by 8 bases, with 13 bases between. CDR1 and CDR2 (germline): KGHSH, LQKENI. This chain's CDR3 is CASSPEQGYGYTF. CDR3 bases: TGTGCCAGCTCACCGGAACAGGGATACGGCTACACCTTC.

This clone was seen only a few times. The chain recombines TRBV10-2 with TRBJ1-1; D not certain. V shed 8 bases and J shed 0 bases, with 10 bases lying between them. The CDR3 sequence is 13 residues long. Germline-derived CDR1 and CDR2 are WSHSY and SAAADI. The CDR3 sequence is CASLIPMNTEAFF. CDR3 nucleotides: TGCGCCAGCCTAATCCCAATGAACACTGAAGCTTTCTTT.

This clone came up once. The CDR3, as DNA: TGTGCCAGCAGCTTGGGTACTCGGACAGGGGGATACGGCTACACCTTC. Residues: CASSLGTRTGGYGYTF. The genes are TRBV5-4 and TRBJ1-2, with 10 nucleotides matching TRBD1. CDR3 length equals 16 residues. The trim removed 0 bases at V and 8 bases at J, leaving 10 bases unmatched. Germline CDR1 and CDR2: SGHNT and YYREEE (reference sequence). The whole variable domain, filled in from reference TRBV5-4 and TRBJ1-2, reads ETGVTQSPTHLIKTRGQQVTLRCSSQSGHNTVSWYQQALGQGPQFIFQYYREEENGRGNFPPRFSGLQFPNYSSELNVNALELDDSALYLCASSLGTRTGGYGYTFGSGTRLTVV.

The rearrangement joins TRBV30 to TRBJ1-5; D uncertain. This CDR3 has 13 residues. V was clipped by 8 bases and J by 1 base, with 12 bases between them. The V gene's germline CDR1 is GTSNPN and CDR2 SVGIG (reference sequence). CDR3 sequence: CARIAESNQPQHF. The CDR3 nucleotides are TGTGCCCGTATAGCGGAGAGCAATCAGCCCCAGCATTTT.

The rearrangement uses TRBV9 and TRBJ2-7, with a tentative D call TRBD2 (7 bases). Per germline, CDR1 SGDLS and CDR2 YYNGEE. The CDR3 length is 15 residues. Trimming shortened V by 1 base and J by 5 bases, and 16 bases separated the two germline ends. CDR3 loop: CASSVRGRGADEQYF. CDR3 nucleotide sequence: TGTGCCAGCAGCGTAAGGGGCCGGGGGGCGGACGAGCAGTACTTC. The variable domain in full, with the rest retrieved from reference TRBV9 and TRBJ2-7, is DSGVTQTPKHLITATGQRVTLRCSPRSGDLSVYWYQQSLDQGLQFLIQYYNGEERAKGNILERFSAQQFPDLHSELNLSSLELGDSALYFCASSVRGRGADEQYFGPGTRLTVT.

In its sample, this clone was seen a few times. The rearrangement uses TRBV6-1 and TRBJ2-1; TRBD2 matches 12 bases. Germline V gene lookup returns CDR1 MNHNS and CDR2 SASEGT. Trimming removed 2 bases from V and 5 bases from J; junction bases left unmatched: 1. CDR3 length equals 15 residues. CDR3 region: CASSELAGGDNEQFF. Written as DNA, the CDR3 is TGTGCCAGCAGTGAACTAGCGGGGGGGGACAATGAGCAGTTCTTC.

This chain connects TRBV30 to TRBJ1-6; 8 nucleotides line up with TRBD1. In germline, CDR1 is GTSNPN, CDR2 SVGIG (reference sequence). This CDR3 is built from 16 residues. V lost 2 bases to trimming and J lost 8 bases; unmatched junction nucleotides: 11. As DNA, the CDR3 is TGTGCCTGGAGTCGTGGACAGGGTTGGTTCGATTCACCCCTCCACTTT. Protein product: CAWSRGQGWFDSPLHF.

The V gene is TRBV7-8, the J gene TRBJ2-7; no firm D call. Germline V gives CDR1 SGHVS, CDR2 FQNEAQ. Trimming left V 1 base short and J 0 bases short, with 10 bases between. The CDR3 is made up of 15 amino acids. The CDR3 DNA reads TGTGCCAGCAGCTTAGGCTTTCTGAGCTCCTACGAGCAGTACTTC. This translates into CASSLGFLSSYEQYF.

V and J are TRBV4-1 and TRBJ2-7; D is perhaps TRBD2 (6 bases). The germline V gene encodes CDR1 MGHRA and CDR2 YSYEKL. The CDR3 covers 14 residues. V was shortened by 4 bases and J by 0 bases, with 10 bases between the two germline ends. The CDR3 spells CASSLGLSSYEQYF. CDR3 coding DNA: TGCGCCAGCAGCCTGGGACTGAGCTCCTACGAGCAGTACTTC.

V and J are TRBV7-9 and TRBJ1-3; TRBD1 aligns across 7 bases. CDR1 is SEHNR, CDR2 FQNEAQ, per germline (reference sequence). The junction had 10 bases not matched to a gene; V was cut back by 5 bases and J by 9 bases. The CDR3 has 14 amino acids. For the CDR3, the DNA is TGTGCCAGCAGCCACCGACAGGGAGCCGCCACCATATATTTT. This gives the protein CASSHRQGAATIYF.

V is TRBV28 and J is TRBJ2-5, with D perhaps TRBD1 (5 bases). The CDR3 is 13 residues long. Germline V gene sequence: CDR1 MDHEN, CDR2 SYDVKM. V was trimmed by 8 bases and J by 4 bases, leaving 14 bases between them. CDR3 bases: TGTGCCAGCCGAGACACAGGTAGAGAGACCCAGTACTTC. Amino acids: CASRDTGRETQYF.

The chain uses TRBV19 and TRBJ1-5; unclear D gene. The CDR3 is 17 amino acids. The ends were cut back, 0 bases at V and 0 bases at J, with 12 bases in the middle. CDR1 and CDR2 from the germline V gene are LNHDA and SQIVND (reference sequence). The CDR3 sequence is CASSIDSTTYSNQPQHF. CDR3 bases: TGTGCCAGTAGTATAGACTCGACAACTTATAGCAATCAGCCCCAGCATTTT.

This sequence joins TRBV10-2 and TRBJ1-4, with D unclear. The germline V gene has CDR1 WSHSY and CDR2 SAAADI. V was pared by 3 bases and J by 7 bases, with 6 bases between. This CDR3 is built from 12 residues. CDR3 sequence reads: CASSDGFEKLFF. The CDR3 DNA follows: TGCGCCAGCAGTGACGGGTTTGAAAAACTGTTTTTT.